The 14 T cell receptor beta chains given below trace back to one sample, sequenced in a study of T-cell reconstitution after alpha-beta-depleted transplantation in children (dated by TCRdb to the mid-2010s). The library was obtained by PCR. The sample was run on an Illumina HiSeq 2500. Molecular barcoding was employed in the preparation of TCR libraries, with unique molecular identifiers being used to normalize TCRbeta repertoire quantification. TCRdb cleaned the public reads at Q25 with fastp, built clones with MiXCR and kept in-frame beta chains. When rows share a CDR3 protein, they turn into one entry using the most common DNA and genes. The sample profile shows about half a million distinct CDR3 sequences; around 12% of them were found once. The top ten constitute around 6.1% of the sample. Sequenced here: PBMCs from the stem cell graft donor, sampled from the stem cell graft. The receptors were gathered from a human donor who donated a stem cell graft to a child with combined immunodeficiency.

This clonotype came up many times. CDR3 DNA sequence: TGTGCCAGCAGCTCCGACTCCCTAGGCGGGGAGCTGTTTTTT. Protein sequence: CASSSDSLGGELFF. The chain links TRBV13 to TRBJ2-2; D unclear. This CDR3 is 14 amino acids long. Per the germline V gene, CDR1 is PRHDT and CDR2 is FYEKMQ (reference sequence). With 4 bases removed from V and 7 bases from J, the gap between germline ends came to 13 bases. Combining the CDR3 with reference TRBV13 and TRBJ2-2 gives the whole variable domain AAGVIQSPRHLIKEKRETATLKCYPIPRHDTVYWYQQGPGQDPQFLISFYEKMQSDKGSIPDRFSAQQFSDYHSELNMSSLELGDSALYFCASSSDSLGGELFFGEGSRLTVL.

This chain links TRBV20-1 with TRBJ1-1; D is ambiguous. The germline V and J ends were trimmed by 0 bases and 0 bases, with 11 bases remaining between them. From germline, CDR1 is DFQATT and CDR2 SNEGSKA (reference sequence). The CDR3 runs 15 residues. The CDR3 DNA reads TGCAGTGCTAGAGATCTCAGGCGAATGAACACTGAAGCTTTCTTT. It encodes CSARDLRRMNTEAFF.

This clonotype has ten or more counts. This chain joins TRBV12-3 or TRBV12-4 and TRBJ2-7, with 10 bases matching TRBD2. Trimming took 2 bases from V and 5 from J; bases not matched to a gene: 9. The CDR3 has 16 amino acids. CDR3 DNA: TGTGCCAGCAGTTTATGGCTAGCGGGAGTGAACAACGAGCAGTACTTC. Its translation is CASSLWLAGVNNEQYF.

The chain has TRBV5-6 and TRBJ2-5, with a tentative D call TRBD2 (5 bases). The V end lost 6 bases, the J end lost 0 bases, and 12 bases lay between the germline ends. This CDR3 has 14 residues. Germline V gene lookup returns CDR1 SGHDT and CDR2 YYEEEE. CDR3 DNA sequence: TGTGCCAGCAAGATGGAGGACTACCAAGAGACCCAGTACTTC. Its translation is CASKMEDYQETQYF.

V gene TRBV6-5 combines with J gene TRBJ2-1; TRBD2 agrees at 7 bases. Germline lookup yields CDR1 MNHEY and CDR2 SVGAGI. V dropped 0 bases and J dropped 3; count of bases not matched to a gene: 5. This CDR3 is built from 16 residues. CDR3 nucleotide sequence: TGTGCCAGCAGTTACTCGGCTAGCGGTATCTACAATGAGCAGTTCTTC. It yields the protein CASSYSASGIYNEQFF.

CDR3 region: CASSLGRGISYGYTF. Written as DNA, the CDR3 is TGTGCCAGCAGCTTAGGCAGGGGCATATCCTATGGCTACACCTTC. V and J are TRBV13 and TRBJ1-2; D is possibly TRBD1 (6 bases). Germline assignment: CDR1 PRHDT and CDR2 FYEKMQ (reference sequence). The V and J ends lost 0 bases and 4 bases respectively, with 12 bases between them. The CDR3 consists of 15 residues.

The chain links TRBV7-6 to TRBJ2-3; 8 nucleotides line up with TRBD1. The CDR3 is 17 amino acids. Germline V lookup: CDR1 SGHVS, CDR2 FNYEAQ. V lost 3 bases to trimming and J lost 0 bases; unmatched junction nucleotides: 8. Here the CDR3 reads CASSFVGGQGSTDTQYF. CDR3 in DNA: TGTGCCAGCAGCTTTGTGGGAGGACAGGGTAGCACAGATACGCAGTATTTT.

The rearrangement joins TRBV20-1 to TRBJ2-1; 7 nucleotides align to TRBD1. The V gene end was trimmed by 0 bases and the J gene end by 4 bases; junction bases not matched to a gene: 21. The CDR3 is made up of 20 amino acids. CDR1 is DFQATT and CDR2 is SNEGSKA in the germline V gene (reference sequence). The CDR3 region is CSARDPVSPVGQRTYNEQFF. In nucleotides, the CDR3 is TGCAGTGCTAGAGACCCGGTGTCCCCCGTGGGACAGCGAACTTACAATGAGCAGTTCTTC.

This clonotype was counted only a few times. The rearrangement joins TRBV10-2 to TRBJ2-7, with a possible D match to TRBD2 (7 bases). Trimming stripped 7 bases from V and 2 bases from J, with 24 bases between. This CDR3 is built from 17 residues. CDR1 and CDR2 (germline): WSHSY, SAAADI. The CDR3 loop is CASKGGGRGLITYEQYF. In DNA, the CDR3 is TGCGCCAGCAAAGGGGGGGGCAGGGGCCTAATCACCTACGAGCAGTACTTC.

This clonotype showed up just a few times. The gene calls are TRBV12-3 or TRBV12-4 and TRBJ1-1; TRBD1 matches 8 bases. This CDR3 region has 19 residues. V was clipped by 0 bases and J by 1 base; unmatched bases: 13. CDR3 sequence reads: CASSLADISAGGWNTEAFF. Here the CDR3 DNA reads TGTGCCAGCAGTTTAGCGGATATCTCGGCAGGGGGCTGGAACACTGAAGCTTTCTTT.

This clonotype was recorded at least ten times. The chain combines TRBV20-1 with TRBJ2-7; D perhaps matches TRBD2 (5 bases). There are 12 residues in the CDR3. CDR1 and CDR2 (germline): DFQATT, SNEGSKA (reference sequence). V lost 0 bases and J 3 bases, leaving 6 bases between the germline ends. The CDR3 region is CSARDGGYEQYF. The CDR3 DNA reads as TGCAGTGCTAGAGACGGAGGCTACGAGCAGTACTTC.

This clonotype was detected only a few times. V gene TRBV20-1 combines with J gene TRBJ2-7; TRBD1 agrees at 9 bases. The CDR3 loop spans 14 amino acids. V lost 6 bases, J lost 1 base, and 7 bases stayed unmatched. Germline-derived CDR1 and CDR2 are DFQATT and SNEGSKA (reference sequence). The CDR3 nucleotides read TGCAGTGCGCAAAGGACAGGGGCATCCTACGAGCAGTACTTC. It is translated as CSAQRTGASYEQYF.

Only a few counts were recorded for this clonotype. The CDR3 here is CASSGRPGGAQISTDTQYF. The CDR3 bases are TGTGCCAGCAGCGGTAGGCCGGGGGGGGCCCAAATCAGCACAGATACGCAGTATTTT. V usage is TRBV9 and J usage is TRBJ2-3; 8 positions match TRBD2. Germline V gives CDR1 SGDLS, CDR2 YYNGEE. J gave up 0 bases and V 3 bases, and 15 bases lay outside the gene matches. This CDR3 contains 19 residues.

This chain uses TRBV12-3 or TRBV12-4 with TRBJ1-1, with a possible D match to TRBD1 (5 bases). Trimming removed 5 bases from V and 0 bases from J, with 7 bases in between. The CDR3 totals 13 residues. This chain's CDR3 is CASSRDLNTEAFF. The CDR3 DNA reads TGTGCCAGCAGTAGGGACTTGAACACTGAAGCTTTCTTT.